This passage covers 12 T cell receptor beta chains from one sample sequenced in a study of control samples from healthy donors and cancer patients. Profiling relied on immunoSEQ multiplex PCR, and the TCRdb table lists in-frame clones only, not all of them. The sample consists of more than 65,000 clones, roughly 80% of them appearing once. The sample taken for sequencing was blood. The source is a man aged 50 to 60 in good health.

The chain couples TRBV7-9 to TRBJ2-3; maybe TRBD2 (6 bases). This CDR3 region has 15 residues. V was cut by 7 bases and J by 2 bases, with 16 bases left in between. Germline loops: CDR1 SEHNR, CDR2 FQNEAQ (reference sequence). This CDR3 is CASKSPAGPTDTQYF. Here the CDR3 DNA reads TGTGCCAGCAAGTCCCCAGCGGGTCCCACAGATACGCAGTATTTT. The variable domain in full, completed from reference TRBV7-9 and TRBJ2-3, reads DTGVSQNPRHKITKRGQNVTFRCDPISEHNRLYWYRQTLGQGPEFLTYFQNEAQLEKSRLLSDRFSAERPKGSFSTLEIQRTEQGDSAMYLCASKSPAGPTDTQYFGPGTRLTVL.

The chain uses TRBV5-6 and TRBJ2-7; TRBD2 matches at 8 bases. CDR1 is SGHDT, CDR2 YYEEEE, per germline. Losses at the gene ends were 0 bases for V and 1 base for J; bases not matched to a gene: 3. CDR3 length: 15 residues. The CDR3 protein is CASSLVPSGSYEQYF. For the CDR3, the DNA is TGTGCCAGCAGCTTGGTTCCTAGCGGGTCCTACGAGCAGTACTTC.

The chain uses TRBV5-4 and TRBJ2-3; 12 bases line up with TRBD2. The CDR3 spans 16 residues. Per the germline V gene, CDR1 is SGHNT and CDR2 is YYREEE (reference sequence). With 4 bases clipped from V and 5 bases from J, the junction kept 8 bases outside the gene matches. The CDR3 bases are TGTGCCAGCAGCCCCCGGCTAGCGGGAGGGAGAGATACGCAGTATTTT. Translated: CASSPRLAGGRDTQYF. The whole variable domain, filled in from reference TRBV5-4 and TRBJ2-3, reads ETGVTQSPTHLIKTRGQQVTLRCSSQSGHNTVSWYQQALGQGPQFIFQYYREEENGRGNFPPRFSGLQFPNYSSELNVNALELDDSALYLCASSPRLAGGRDTQYFGPGTRLTVL.

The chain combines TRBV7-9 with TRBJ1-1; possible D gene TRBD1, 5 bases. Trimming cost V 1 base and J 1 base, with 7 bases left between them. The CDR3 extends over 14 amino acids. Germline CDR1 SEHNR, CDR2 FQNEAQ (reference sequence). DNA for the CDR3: TGTGCCAGCAGCTTAGGAAGGGGGAACACTGAAGCTTTCTTT. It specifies CASSLGRGNTEAFF.

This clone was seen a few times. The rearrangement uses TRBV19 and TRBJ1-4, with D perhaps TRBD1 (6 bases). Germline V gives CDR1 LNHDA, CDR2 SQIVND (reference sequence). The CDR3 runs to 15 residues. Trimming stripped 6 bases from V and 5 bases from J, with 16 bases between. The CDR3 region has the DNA TGTGCCAGTAGGACGGTACAGGGTCAAAATGAAAAACTGTTTTTT. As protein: CASRTVQGQNEKLFF.

The DNA of the CDR3 is TGTGCCAGCAGTAGTCACAGGGGAGATACGCAGTATTTT. This translates into CASSSHRGDTQYF. This chain connects TRBV6-5 to TRBJ2-3, with 7 bases that match TRBD1. V lost 5 bases to trimming and J lost 5 bases; unmatched junction nucleotides: 4. The CDR3 length is 13 residues. Germline V gives CDR1 MNHEY, CDR2 SVGAGI.

DNA for the CDR3: TGTGCCAGCAGCCGACAGGGCCTATGGGCTTTCTTT. Its translation: CASSRQGLWAFF. This chain links TRBV12-3 or TRBV12-4 with TRBJ1-1; TRBD1 matches at 7 bases. CDR3 length equals 12 residues. V shed 6 bases and J 11 bases; nucleotides not matched to a gene: 9.

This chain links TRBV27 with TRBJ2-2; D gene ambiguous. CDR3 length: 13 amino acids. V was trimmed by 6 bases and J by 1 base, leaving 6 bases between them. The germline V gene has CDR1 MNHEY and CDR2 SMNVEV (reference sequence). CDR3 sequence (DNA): TGTGCCAGCAGATGGGGGAACACCGGGGAGCTGTTTTTT. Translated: CASRWGNTGELFF.

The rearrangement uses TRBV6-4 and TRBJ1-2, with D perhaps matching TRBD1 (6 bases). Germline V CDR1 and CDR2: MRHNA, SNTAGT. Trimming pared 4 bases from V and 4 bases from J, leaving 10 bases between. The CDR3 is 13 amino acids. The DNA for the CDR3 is TGTGCCAGCAGTGCGGGGGCCGGCTATGGCTACACCTTC. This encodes CASSAGAGYGYTF.

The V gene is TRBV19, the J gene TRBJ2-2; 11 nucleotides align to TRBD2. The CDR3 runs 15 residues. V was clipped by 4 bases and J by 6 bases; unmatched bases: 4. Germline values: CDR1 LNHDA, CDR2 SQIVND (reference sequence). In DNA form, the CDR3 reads TGTGCCAGTAGTAGACTAGCGGGACACGCCGGGGAGCTGTTTTTT. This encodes CASSRLAGHAGELFF.

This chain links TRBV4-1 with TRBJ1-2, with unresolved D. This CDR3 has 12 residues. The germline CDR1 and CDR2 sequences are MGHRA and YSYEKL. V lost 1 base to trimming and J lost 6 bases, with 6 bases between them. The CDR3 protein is CASSQVVHGYTF. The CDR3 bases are TGCGCCAGCAGCCAAGTAGTTCATGGCTACACCTTC.

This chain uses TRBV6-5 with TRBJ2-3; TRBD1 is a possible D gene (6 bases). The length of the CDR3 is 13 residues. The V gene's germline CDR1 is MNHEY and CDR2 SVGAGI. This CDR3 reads CVLQGSGADTQYF. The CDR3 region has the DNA TGTGTCCTACAGGGTTCAGGCGCAGATACGCAGTATTTT.